Below are 19 T cell receptor beta chains sequenced from a single sample in a study of cytomegalovirus exposure and HLA in healthy donors. The primer mix had 60 Vbeta and 13 Jbeta primers. TCRdb's table, derived via immunoSEQ multiplex PCR, lists solely in-frame clones and lacks some. Among about 200,000 clones listed, about 80% were seen once. Input material: PBMCs. Receptor source: a woman aged 25-40 years in good health and CMV-seronegative.

This clone has just a few counts. The gene calls are TRBV4-2 and TRBJ1-3, with D uncertain. Germline CDR1 and CDR2: LGHNA and YNFKEQ. CDR3 length: 15 amino acids. V was cut by 0 bases and J by 2 bases, with 8 bases left in between. CDR3 in amino acids: CASSQDRGTGNTIYF. CDR3 nucleotides: TGTGCCAGCAGCCAAGATAGAGGGACTGGAAACACCATATATTTT.

This rearrangement joins TRBV21-1 to TRBJ2-1; the table names TRBD2, a call not compared with the DNA. TRBV21-1 constitutes a pseudogene. This CDR3 is built from 16 residues. The CDR3 DNA reads as TGTGCCAGCAGCAAAGAGGAGCGGGGGGACTACAATGAGCAGTTCTTC. This gives the protein CASSKEERGDYNEQFF.

The chain employs TRBV7-9 and TRBJ1-2; 8 bases line up with TRBD1. CDR3 length equals 14 residues. The V gene's germline CDR1 is SEHNR and CDR2 FQNEAQ (reference sequence). V was pared by 5 bases and J by 4 bases, with 6 bases of the junction left unmatched. The CDR3: CASSPLGQGYGYTF. The CDR3 DNA reads TGTGCCAGCAGCCCACTCGGACAGGGCTATGGCTACACCTTC.

This clone was seen once. The junction does not match germline at one end; this may be a read error. The CDR3 loop is CASSPFRVSNYGYPF. In DNA, the CDR3 is TGCGCCAGCAGCCCATTCAGGGTCTCTAACTATGGCTACCCCTTC. The V and J genes are TRBV4-1 and TRBJ1-2; perhaps TRBD1 as D (5 bases). Looked up from germline, CDR1 is MGHRA and CDR2 is YSYEKL. The CDR3 runs to 15 residues.

V is TRBV4-1 and J is TRBJ2-7; perhaps TRBD2 as D (6 bases). This CDR3 has 15 residues. V dropped 2 bases and J dropped 6 bases, with 17 bases sitting between them. Germline values: CDR1 MGHRA, CDR2 YSYEKL. The CDR3 sequence is CASSQRWRELAEQYF. The CDR3 coding sequence is TGCGCCAGCAGCCAACGGTGGCGGGAACTAGCCGAGCAGTACTTC.

This clone was observed a handful of times. The chain has TRBV19 and TRBJ1-3; 7 nucleotides align to TRBD1. Looked up from germline, CDR1 is LNHDA and CDR2 is SQIVND (reference sequence). The CDR3 contains 17 residues. V dropped 4 bases and J dropped 1; count of bases not matched to a gene: 10. CDR3 protein: CASSKGQTTLSGNTIYF. CDR3 coding DNA: TGTGCCAGTAGTAAGGGACAGACTACGCTATCTGGAAACACCATATATTTT.

The chain uses TRBV5-1 and TRBJ2-3; 14 bases are a match to TRBD2. The CDR3 covers 17 residues. CDR1 SGHRS and CDR2 YFSETQ come from the germline V gene. With V trimmed by 7 bases and J by 3 bases, 10 bases remained unmatched. The CDR3 reads CASGSGTSGGITDTQYF. Written as DNA, the CDR3 is TGCGCCAGCGGATCCGGGACTAGCGGGGGTATAACAGATACGCAGTATTTT.

Points on this clone: A junction boundary mismatches the germline segment, possibly from a read error. This rearrangement joins TRBV7-9 to TRBJ2-1; TRBD1 aligns across 10 bases. This CDR3 is built from 15 residues. Germline V gene sequence: CDR1 SEHNR, CDR2 FQNEAQ (reference sequence). The CDR3: CSSSPQGQGFDEQFF. CDR3 nucleotides: TGTTCCAGCAGCCCCCAGGGACAGGGGTTCGATGAGCAGTTCTTC. The variable domain in full, completed from reference TRBV7-9 and TRBJ2-1, reads DTGVSQNPRHKITKRGQNVTFRCDPISEHNRLYWYRQTLGQGPEFLTYFQNEAQLEKSRLLSDRFSAERPKGSFSTLEIQRTEQGDSAMYLCSSSPQGQGFDEQFFGPGTRLTVL.

This chain connects TRBV9 to TRBJ2-1, with D possibly being TRBD2 (5 bases). The CDR3 consists of 16 residues. Germline V lookup: CDR1 SGDLS, CDR2 YYNGEE. V was cut by 4 bases and J by 0 bases, with 14 bases left in between. CDR3 amino acids: CASSPRTGRSYNEQFF. As DNA, the CDR3 is TGTGCCAGCAGCCCCCGGACTGGACGCTCCTACAATGAGCAGTTCTTC.

The chain recombines TRBV27 with TRBJ1-5; D is perhaps TRBD1 (5 bases). This CDR3 is built from 15 residues. The germline gives CDR1 MNHEY, CDR2 SMNVEV (reference sequence). Between the trimmed V and J ends, which lost 2 bases and 1 base, there was a span of 9 bases. The CDR3 DNA sequence: TGTGCCAGCAGTTTACAGGGTCTCAGCAATCAGCCCCAGCATTTT. This sequence encodes CASSLQGLSNQPQHF.

The rearrangement uses TRBV28 and TRBJ2-7; 7 bases line up with TRBD1. J was trimmed by 1 base and V by 5 bases; bases with no gene match: 2. The CDR3 runs to 13 residues. Germline V gene data show CDR1 as MDHEN and CDR2 as SYDVKM. The CDR3 spells CASSPQGSYEQYF. In DNA form, the CDR3 reads TGTGCCAGCAGTCCACAGGGGTCCTACGAGCAGTACTTC.

This clone was detected a few times. This chain links TRBV6-1 with TRBJ2-7; 9 bases align to TRBD1. Losses at the gene ends were 5 bases for V and 2 bases for J; bases not matched to a gene: 1. Germline values: CDR1 MNHNS, CDR2 SASEGT. The CDR3 has 13 amino acids. The CDR3 sequence is CASSRTGAYEQYF. The CDR3 region has the DNA TGTGCCAGCAGTCGGACAGGGGCCTACGAGCAGTACTTC.

The CDR3 loop is CAWTRPGGTQYF. CDR3 sequence (DNA): TGTGCCTGGACTCGACCGGGGGGGACCCAGTACTTC. V and J are TRBV30 and TRBJ2-5; 7 positions match TRBD2. The CDR3 spans 12 residues. The germline V gene has CDR1 GTSNPN and CDR2 SVGIG (reference sequence). J gave up 7 bases and V 4 bases, and 6 bases lay outside the gene matches.

With respect to this clone: As the CDR3 is not closed by the conserved phenylalanine or tryptophan, this likely results from a read error. The V call is TRBV5-1, the J call TRBJ1-2; maybe TRBD1 (6 bases). Trimming removed 3 bases from V and 6 bases from J, with 15 bases in between. This CDR3 region has 14 residues. Per the germline V gene, CDR1 is SGHRS and CDR2 is YFSETQ. Here the CDR3 DNA reads TGCGCCAGCAGCTCAGAGGGACACCTGGATGGCTACACCCTC. It codes for CASSSEGHLDGYTL.

This clone was seen a single time. CDR3 sequence reads: CASSLGDSDRTEAFF. CDR3 bases: TGTGCCAGCAGCTTGGGAGACAGCGACCGGACTGAAGCTTTCTTT. This chain joins TRBV5-8 and TRBJ1-1, with a possible D match to TRBD1 (5 bases). Germline V CDR1 and CDR2: SGHTS, YDEGEE. Trimming removed 0 bases at V and 5 bases at J, with 14 bases between. The CDR3 is 15 amino acids.

This clone is a singleton in its sample. V usage is TRBV29-1 and J usage is TRBJ1-2; tentative D call: TRBD1 (6 bases). CDR1 and CDR2 from the germline V gene are SQVTM and ANQGSEA. The CDR3 is 14 amino acids. V dropped 5 bases and J dropped 2 bases, with 15 bases sitting between them. Written as DNA, the CDR3 is TGCAGCGTTTTCACAGGGCTTCCCAACTATGGCTACACCTTC. Protein product: CSVFTGLPNYGYTF.

This clone was recorded a few times. Distinct nucleotide sequences in the sample also encode this CDR3. The chain uses TRBV7-9 and TRBJ2-7, with D unclear. Germline assignment: CDR1 SEHNR and CDR2 FQNEAQ (reference sequence). The germline V and J ends were trimmed by 0 bases and 2 bases, with 8 bases remaining between them. This CDR3 comprises 14 residues. CDR3 nucleotide sequence: TGTGCCAGCAGCTTAGCGGGTCTAGCCTACGAGCAGTACTTC. It yields the protein CASSLAGLAYEQYF.

As DNA, the CDR3 is TGTGCCAGCAGCTTAGCCTTGGGGGGGACCCAAAACACCATATATTTT. Protein: CASSLALGGTQNTIYF. The chain carries TRBV7-2 and TRBJ1-3, with D maybe TRBD1 (5 bases). CDR1 and CDR2 from the germline V gene are SGHTA and FQGNSA. The CDR3 contains 16 residues. V gave up 0 bases and J gave up 6 bases, with 15 bases separating them.

This rearrangement joins TRBV5-1 to TRBJ2-5; D is perhaps TRBD2 (5 bases). The J call may not be correct, given that the DNA end is closer to TRBJ2-7. The CDR3 covers 14 residues. Germline CDR1 and CDR2: SGHRS and YFSETQ. The CDR3 coding sequence is TGCGCCAGCAGCTTGGAACTAGAGAACTACGAGCAGTACTTC. Its protein product is CASSLELENYEQYF.